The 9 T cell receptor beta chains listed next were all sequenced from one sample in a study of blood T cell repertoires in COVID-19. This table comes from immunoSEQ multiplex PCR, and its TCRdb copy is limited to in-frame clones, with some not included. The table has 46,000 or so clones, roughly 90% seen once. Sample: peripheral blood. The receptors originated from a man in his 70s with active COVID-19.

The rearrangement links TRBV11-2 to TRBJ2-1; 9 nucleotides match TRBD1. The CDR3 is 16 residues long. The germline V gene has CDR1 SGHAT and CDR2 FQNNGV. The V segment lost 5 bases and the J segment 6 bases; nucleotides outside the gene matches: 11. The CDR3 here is CASSPAVGTGFNEQFF. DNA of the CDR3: TGTGCCAGCAGCCCCGCTGTGGGGACAGGGTTCAATGAGCAGTTCTTC.

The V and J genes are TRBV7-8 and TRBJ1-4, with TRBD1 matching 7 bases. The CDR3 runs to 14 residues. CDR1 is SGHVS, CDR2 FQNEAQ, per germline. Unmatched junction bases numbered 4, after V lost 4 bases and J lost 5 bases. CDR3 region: CASSWDRQNEKLFF. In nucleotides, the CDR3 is TGTGCCAGCAGCTGGGACAGACAAAATGAAAAACTGTTTTTT.

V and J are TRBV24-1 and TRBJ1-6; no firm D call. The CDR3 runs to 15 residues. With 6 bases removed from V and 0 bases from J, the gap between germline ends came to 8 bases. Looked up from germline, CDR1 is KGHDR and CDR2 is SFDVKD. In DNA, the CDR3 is TGTGCCACCAGTCCCGGTGACTCCTATAATTCACCCCTCCACTTT. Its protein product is CATSPGDSYNSPLHF.

CDR3 amino acids: CASSFRDRGFFEKLFF. The CDR3, as DNA: TGTGCCAGCAGCTTTCGAGACAGGGGTTTTTTTGAAAAACTGTTTTTT. The J gene is TRBJ1-4, the V gene TRBV7-8; 8 nucleotides align to TRBD1. Looked up from germline, CDR1 is SGHVS and CDR2 is FQNEAQ. The V gene end was trimmed by 3 bases and the J gene end by 7 bases; junction bases not matched to a gene: 10. This CDR3 comprises 16 residues.

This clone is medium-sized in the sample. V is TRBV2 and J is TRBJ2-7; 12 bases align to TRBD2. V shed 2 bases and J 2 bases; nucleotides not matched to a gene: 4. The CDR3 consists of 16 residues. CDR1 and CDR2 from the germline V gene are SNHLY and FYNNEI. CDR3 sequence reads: CASSERLAGATYEQYF. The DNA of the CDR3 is TGTGCCAGCAGTGAAAGACTAGCGGGGGCCACCTACGAGCAGTACTTC.

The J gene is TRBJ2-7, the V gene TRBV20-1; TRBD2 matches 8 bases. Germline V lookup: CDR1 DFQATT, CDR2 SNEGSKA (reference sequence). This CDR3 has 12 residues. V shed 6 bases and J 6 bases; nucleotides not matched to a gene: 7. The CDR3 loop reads CSASSGNSEQYF. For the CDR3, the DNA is TGCAGTGCCAGTAGCGGGAATTCCGAGCAGTACTTC.

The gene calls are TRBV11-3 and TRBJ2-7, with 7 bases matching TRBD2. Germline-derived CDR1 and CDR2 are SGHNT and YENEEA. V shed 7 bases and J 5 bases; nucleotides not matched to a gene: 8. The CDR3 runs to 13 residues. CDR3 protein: CASKGGERDEQYF. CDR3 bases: TGTGCCAGCAAGGGAGGGGAACGGGACGAGCAGTACTTC.

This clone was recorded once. The CDR3, as DNA: TGTGCCACCAGCAGAGCCGGGACAGGAGAAAAACTGTTTTTT. Encoded protein: CATSRAGTGEKLFF. The chain combines TRBV15 with TRBJ1-4; 8 bases are shared with TRBD1. Germline-derived CDR1 and CDR2 are LNHNV and YYDKDF (reference sequence). V was pared by 1 base and J by 8 bases, with 3 bases of the junction left unmatched. The CDR3 is 14 amino acids.

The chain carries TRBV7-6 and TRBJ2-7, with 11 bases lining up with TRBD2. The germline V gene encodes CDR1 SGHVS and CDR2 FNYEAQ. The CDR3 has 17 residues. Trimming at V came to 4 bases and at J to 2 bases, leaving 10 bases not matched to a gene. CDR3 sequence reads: CASSSTPTSGTTYEQYF. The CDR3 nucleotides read TGTGCCAGCAGCTCTACCCCGACTAGCGGGACCACCTACGAGCAGTACTTC. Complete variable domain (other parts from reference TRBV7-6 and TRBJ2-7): GAGVSQSPRYKVTKRGQDVALRCDPISGHVSLYWYRQALGQGPEFLTYFNYEAQQDKSGLPNDRFSAERPEGSISTLTIQRTEQRDSAMYRCASSSTPTSGTTYEQYFGPGTRLTVT.